These 15 T cell receptor beta chains were all obtained from the same sample, sequenced in a study of sequential checkpoint blockade in melanoma. The table came from immunoSEQ multiplex PCR; TCRdb's copy has only in-frame clones and leaves some out. The data contain under 20,000 clones, 70% to 80% of them singletons. The treatment: randomized to nivolumab then ipilimumab (arm A) or the reverse (arm B). Specimen: CD8+ T cells sorted from blood (inferred from file names), collected from a patient given nivolumab and ipilimumab in sequence. These TCRs come from a human donor with melanoma.

The V call is TRBV10-3, the J call TRBJ1-1; TRBD1 agrees at 7 bases. With 8 bases clipped from V and 4 bases from J, the junction kept 13 bases outside the gene matches. CDR3 length: 15 amino acids. In germline, CDR1 is ENHRY, CDR2 SYGVKD. The CDR3 sequence: CAIGDERQGGTEAFF. The CDR3 nucleotides read TGTGCCATCGGGGACGAGAGACAGGGCGGCACTGAAGCTTTCTTT.

The chain uses TRBV5-5 and TRBJ2-7; D remains ambiguous. The CDR3 is made up of 16 amino acids. CDR1 is SGHKS, CDR2 YYEKEE, per germline (reference sequence). The ends were cut back, 3 bases at V and 3 bases at J, with 19 bases in the middle. In DNA, the CDR3 is TGTGCCAGCAGCTATTCCACTCGTATACCCAACTACGAGCAGTACTTC. Translated: CASSYSTRIPNYEQYF. The whole variable domain, remainder taken from reference TRBV5-5 and TRBJ2-7, is DAGVTQSPTHLIKTRGQQVTLRCSPISGHKSVSWYQQVLGQGPQFIFQYYEKEERGRGNFPDRFSARQFPNYSSELNVNALLLGDSALYLCASSYSTRIPNYEQYFGPGTRLTVT.

Of note for this clone: The identical CDR3 is also encoded by other nucleotide sequences in the sample. The chain joins TRBV19 to TRBJ2-2; 10 bases are shared with TRBD2. CDR1 and CDR2 (germline): LNHDA, SQIVND (reference sequence). This CDR3 has 16 residues. Trimming cost V 6 bases and J 9 bases; bases outside gene matches: 13. This chain's CDR3 is CASSLSPSGSSRELFF. The CDR3 DNA sequence: TGTGCCAGTAGCTTGTCCCCTAGCGGGAGTTCCCGGGAGCTGTTTTTT.

The rearrangement links TRBV6-5 to TRBJ1-5, with a possible D match to TRBD1 (5 bases). V dropped 0 bases and J dropped 7 bases, with 13 bases sitting between them. The CDR3 spans 15 residues. Germline CDR1 is MNHEY and CDR2 is SVGAGI. Here the CDR3 reads CASSYSAGPEQPQHF. Written as DNA, the CDR3 is TGTGCCAGCAGTTACTCGGCGGGGCCTGAACAGCCCCAGCATTTT.

In this sample, this clone turned up a few times. The J gene is TRBJ1-2, the V gene TRBV29-1; the D gene is possibly TRBD1 (5 bases). The CDR3 totals 11 residues. Germline V gives CDR1 SQVTM, CDR2 ANQGSEA. The V gene lost 7 bases and the J gene lost 8 bases, with 14 bases spanning the gap. Here the CDR3 DNA reads TGCAGCGGCAGAGACAGTGAAGGCTACACCTTC. Translating it yields CSGRDSEGYTF.

The chain employs TRBV27 and TRBJ1-1; TRBD1 aligns across 7 bases. This CDR3 region has 14 residues. CDR1 and CDR2 (germline): MNHEY, SMNVEV (reference sequence). V shed 6 bases, J shed 1 base, and the junction held 5 bases outside the gene matches. The CDR3 nucleotides read TGTGCCAGCAGCTCTTGGACAGGGAACACTGAAGCTTTCTTT. Protein: CASSSWTGNTEAFF.

This clone was seen a single time. The rearrangement links TRBV13 to TRBJ2-6, with TRBD1 identical over 10 bases. This CDR3 has 17 residues. CDR1 PRHDT and CDR2 FYEKMQ come from the germline V gene (reference sequence). With V trimmed by 5 bases and J by 2 bases, 6 bases remained unmatched. The CDR3 DNA reads as TGTGCCAGCAGCCCGCGGACAGGGGGTACTGGGGCCAACGTCCTGACTTTC. Amino acid sequence: CASSPRTGGTGANVLTF.

The V call is TRBV6-5, the J call TRBJ2-7, with D perhaps matching TRBD2 (6 bases). Germline CDR1 and CDR2: MNHEY and SVGAGI. With 2 bases removed from V and 5 bases from J, the gap between germline ends came to 19 bases. CDR3 length: 16 residues. The CDR3 bases are TGTGCCAGCAGTTACAAAAGTATAGGGAGGATCGACGAGCAGTACTTC. Translated, it gives CASSYKSIGRIDEQYF.

The CDR3, as DNA: TGCAGCGTTCCGGACACGACGGGCTACACCTTC. Translating gives CSVPDTTGYTF. The chain recombines TRBV29-1 with TRBJ1-2; D possibly corresponds to TRBD1 (5 bases). CDR3 size: 11 residues. Germline values: CDR1 SQVTM, CDR2 ANQGSEA. V lost 5 bases to trimming and J lost 8 bases, with 12 bases between them. Based on the CDR3 plus reference TRBV29-1 and TRBJ1-2, the full variable domain is SAVISQKPSRDICQRGTSLTIQCQVDSQVTMMFWYRQQPGQSLTLIATANQGSEATYESGFVIDKFPISRPNLTFSTLTVSNMSPEDSSIYLCSVPDTTGYTFGSGTRLTVV.

This clone was counted between two and nine times. The chain has TRBV27 and TRBJ1-2, with a possible D match to TRBD1 (5 bases). The CDR3 extends over 14 amino acids. Germline V gene data show CDR1 as MNHEY and CDR2 as SMNVEV (reference sequence). V lost 4 bases to trimming and J lost 4 bases, with 13 bases between them. DNA for the CDR3: TGTGCCAGCAGTTCTCAGACAGCGACCTATGGCTACACCTTC. This codes for CASSSQTATYGYTF.

As DNA, the CDR3 is TGTGCCAGCAGCCCAACCGGGACAGGGGGCTTGGAGAACACTGAAGCTTTCTTT. Residues: CASSPTGTGGLENTEAFF. V gene TRBV11-2 combines with J gene TRBJ1-1, with 12 bases matching TRBD1. This CDR3 is 18 amino acids long. The V and J ends lost 5 bases and 1 base, in that order; junction bases with no gene match: 11. Germline assignment: CDR1 SGHAT and CDR2 FQNNGV.

This clone was seen more than once but under ten times. The chain recombines TRBV19 with TRBJ1-2; perhaps TRBD1 as D (5 bases). In germline, CDR1 is LNHDA, CDR2 SQIVND (reference sequence). With 4 bases removed from V and 3 bases from J, the gap between germline ends came to 9 bases. The CDR3 totals 13 residues. The CDR3 sequence: CASSSRADYGYTF. The CDR3 DNA reads TGTGCCAGTAGTAGCAGGGCGGACTATGGCTACACCTTC.

The chain links TRBV4-2 to TRBJ2-7; D not certain. Trimming cost V 4 bases and J 3 bases, with 13 bases left between them. The germline CDR1 and CDR2 sequences are LGHNA and YNFKEQ. The CDR3 has 14 residues. The CDR3 sequence is CASSPQRTDYEQYF. The CDR3 DNA sequence: TGTGCCAGCAGCCCCCAAAGAACAGACTACGAGCAGTACTTC.

The chain couples TRBV7-9 to TRBJ1-4; the D is unclear. The germline V gene has CDR1 SEHNR and CDR2 FQNEAQ (reference sequence). This CDR3 has 12 amino acids. Deletions cut 5 bases from V and 7 bases from J, with 8 bases between. The CDR3 protein is CASSPRPEKLFF. The CDR3 nucleotides read TGTGCCAGCAGCCCTAGACCTGAAAAACTGTTTTTT.

V usage is TRBV27 and J usage is TRBJ2-7; TRBD2 matches at 7 bases. The CDR3 consists of 14 residues. With V trimmed by 6 bases and J by 0 bases, 5 bases remained unmatched. Germline CDR1 MNHEY, CDR2 SMNVEV (reference sequence). The CDR3 spells CASSLGGSSYEQYF. The CDR3 region has the DNA TGTGCCAGCAGCCTCGGGGGGAGCTCCTACGAGCAGTACTTC.